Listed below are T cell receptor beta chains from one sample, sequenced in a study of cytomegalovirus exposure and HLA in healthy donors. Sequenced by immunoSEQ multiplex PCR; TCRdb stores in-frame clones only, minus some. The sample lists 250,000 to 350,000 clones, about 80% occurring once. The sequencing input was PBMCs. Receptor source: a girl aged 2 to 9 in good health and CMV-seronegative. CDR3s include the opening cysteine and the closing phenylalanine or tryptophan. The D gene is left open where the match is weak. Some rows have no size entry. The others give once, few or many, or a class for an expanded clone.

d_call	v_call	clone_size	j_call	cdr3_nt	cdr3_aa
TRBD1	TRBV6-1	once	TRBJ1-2	TGTGCCAGCAGTGAACAGGGGGGTTACTATGGCTACACCTTC	CASSEQGGYYGYTF
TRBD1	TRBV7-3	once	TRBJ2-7	TGTGCCAGCAGCGTCTTCGGGACAGGGCCCTCCGAGCAGTACTTC	CASSVFGTGPSEQYF
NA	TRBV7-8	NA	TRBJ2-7	TGTGCCAGCAGCGTGAGAATAGTCTACGAGCAGTACTTC	CASSVRIVYEQYF
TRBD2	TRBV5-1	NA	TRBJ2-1	TGCGCCAGCAGCTTCGCGGGGGGCTGGAACAATGAGCAGTTCTTC	CASSFAGGWNNEQFF
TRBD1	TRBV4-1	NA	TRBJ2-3	TGCGCCAGCAGCCCCCGACAGGGAATCACAGATACGCAGTATTTT	CASSPRQGITDTQYF
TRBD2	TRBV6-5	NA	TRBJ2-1	TGTGCCAGCAGTTCATTGACTAGCGGGAACAATGAGCAGTTCTTC	CASSSLTSGNNEQFF
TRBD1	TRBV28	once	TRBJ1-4	TGTGCCCCCACGGGCCTGTTCACGGTAGGGACAGGGAGGCTGCCCTCCTTTAATGAAAAACTGTTTTTT	CAPTGLFTVGTGRLPSFNEKLFF
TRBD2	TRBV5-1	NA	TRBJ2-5	TGCGCCAGCAGCCTCACTAGCGGGCAAGAGACCCAGTACTTC	CASSLTSGQETQYF
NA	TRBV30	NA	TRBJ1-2	TGTGCCTGGACCCCAGACAGTGTCTATGGCTACACCTTC	CAWTPDSVYGYTF
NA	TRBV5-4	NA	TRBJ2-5	TGTGCCAGCAGTCCAACGTGGGGGGGCGAAACGGAGACCCAGTACTTC	CASSPTWGGETETQYF
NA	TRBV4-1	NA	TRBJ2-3	TGCGCCAGCAGCCAAGATGGTGCTACCACAGATACGCAGTATTTT	CASSQDGATTDTQYF
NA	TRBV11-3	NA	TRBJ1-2	TGTGCCAGCAGCTTAAAGGACAAATATAACTATGGCTACACCTTC	CASSLKDKYNYGYTF
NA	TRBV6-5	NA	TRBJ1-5	TGTGCCAGCAGTTACCCGGACAGAGCCCGGCGCCCCCAGCATTTT	CASSYPDRARRPQHF
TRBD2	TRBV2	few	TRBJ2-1	TGTGCCAGCAGTGAATTCGAAGCGGGGGGCTACAATGAGCAGTTCTTC	CASSEFEAGGYNEQFF
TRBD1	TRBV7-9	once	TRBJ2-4	TGTGCCAGCAACCAAGGGACAGGGGGCATTGCCAAAAACATTCAGTACTTC	CASNQGTGGIAKNIQYF
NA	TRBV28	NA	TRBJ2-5	TGTGCCAGCAGTGACCCTTTAAGGAGGAATCCTCAAGAGACCCAGTACTTC	CASSDPLRRNPQETQYF
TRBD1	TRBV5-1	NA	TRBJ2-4	TGCGCCAGCAGCCAGACAGGGATCGGGGCCAAAAACATTCAGTACTTC	CASSQTGIGAKNIQYF
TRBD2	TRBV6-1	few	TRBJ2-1	TGTGCCAGCAGTGATTGGACTAGAAATGAGCAGTTCTTC	CASSDWTRNEQFF
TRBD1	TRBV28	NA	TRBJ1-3	TGTGCCAGCAGTGCGACAGGGGGCGCATCTGGAAACACCATATATTTT	CASSATGGASGNTIYF
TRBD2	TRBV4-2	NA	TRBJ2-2	TGTGCCAGCAGCCCGAGGGACCGGCTAGCGGTGCGGGAGCTGTTTTTT	CASSPRDRLAVRELFF
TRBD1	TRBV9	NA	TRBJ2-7	TGTGCCAGCAGCTACAGACCTAACAGGGGGCCCTACGAGCAGTACTTC	CASSYRPNRGPYEQYF
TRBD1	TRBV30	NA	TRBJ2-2	TGTGCCTGGGACCGGACAGGGGGGGCCGGGGAGCTGTTTTTT	CAWDRTGGAGELFF
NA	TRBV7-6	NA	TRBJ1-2	TGTGCCAGCAGCACTGGGGGCGCTAACTATGGCTACACCTTC	CASSTGGANYGYTF
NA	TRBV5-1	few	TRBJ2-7	TGCGCCAGCAGCTTGGCAGGACAAAGGTCCTACGAGCAGTACTTC	CASSLAGQRSYEQYF
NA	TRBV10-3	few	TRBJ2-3	TGTGCCATCAGTGGGGGGCGGGGCACAGATACGCAGTATTTT	CAISGGRGTDTQYF
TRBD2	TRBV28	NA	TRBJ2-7	TGTGCCAGCAGTTTGACCCCCGGTTGGCGGGAGTTTTCCTACGAGCAGTACTTC	CASSLTPGWREFSYEQYF
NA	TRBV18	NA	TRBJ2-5	TGTGCCAGCTCAGCGGGGGCCTCTCCCGGGGAGACCCAGTACTTC	CASSAGASPGETQYF
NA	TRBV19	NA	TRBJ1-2	TGTGCCAGTAGTCTCTGGGCGGAGGGAAATGGCTACACCTTC	CASSLWAEGNGYTF
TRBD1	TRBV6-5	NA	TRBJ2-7	TGTGCCAGCAGTTACTCGTACAGGGGGCTGGACGAGCAGTACTTC	CASSYSYRGLDEQYF
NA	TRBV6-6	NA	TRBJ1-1	TGTGCCAGCAGTTACTCTCCACAGGGTTTCACTGAAGCTTTCTTT	CASSYSPQGFTEAFF
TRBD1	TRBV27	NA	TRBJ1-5	TGTGCCAGCAGGACAGGGGGAGGTCAGCCCCAGCATTTT	CASRTGGGQPQHF
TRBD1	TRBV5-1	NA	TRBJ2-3	TGCGCCAGCAGCCCCGACGGACACAGGGGACGGGTGCCTGGCACAGATACGCAGTATTTT	CASSPDGHRGRVPGTDTQYF
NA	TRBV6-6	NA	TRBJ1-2	TGTGCCAGCAGAGCCAGCCTATCGGGGGGCTATGGCTACACCTTC	CASRASLSGGYGYTF
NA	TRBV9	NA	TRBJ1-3	TGTGCCAGCAGCTCAAGGGACTGGGGAGGGGACACCATATATTTT	CASSSRDWGGDTIYF
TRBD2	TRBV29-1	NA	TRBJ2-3	TGCAGCGTTGCAGGACTAGCGGAACCCACAGATACGCAGTATTTT	CSVAGLAEPTDTQYF
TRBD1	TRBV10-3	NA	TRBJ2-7	TGTGCCATCAGCGATGGGACAGGGCACGAGCAGTACTTC	CAISDGTGHEQYF
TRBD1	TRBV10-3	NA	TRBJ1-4	TGTGCCATCATCGAGACAGGGTTAAGTGAAAAACTGTTTTTT	CAIIETGLSEKLFF
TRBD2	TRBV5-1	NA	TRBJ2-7	TGCGCCAGCAGCTTGCGGCTCGGGACTAGCGGGGGTCTCTACTACGAGCAGTACTTC	CASSLRLGTSGGLYYEQYF
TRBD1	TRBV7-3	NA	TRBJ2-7	TGTGCCAGCAGCCCTACCCATAGGGGGCTCTACGAGCAGTACTTC	CASSPTHRGLYEQYF
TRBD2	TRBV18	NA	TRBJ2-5	TGTGCCAGCTCACAGACTAGCGGGGCTGTTGAGACCCAGTACTTC	CASSQTSGAVETQYF
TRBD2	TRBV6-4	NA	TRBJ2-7	TGTGCCAGCAGTGAGGTAGCGGGCTACGAGCAGTACTTC	CASSEVAGYEQYF
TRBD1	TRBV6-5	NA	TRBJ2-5	TGTGCCAGCAGTTGGGGACAGGGGAAGACCCAGTACTTC	CASSWGQGKTQYF
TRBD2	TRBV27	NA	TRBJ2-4	TGTGCCAGCAGCCGTGAAGGGCAGCGGGGGGCCAGATTAGCCAAAAACATTCAGTACTTC	CASSREGQRGARLAKNIQYF
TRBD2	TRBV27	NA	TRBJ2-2	TGTGCCAGCAGTTTATATCGGCCTAGCGGGTACGCCGGGGAGCTGTTTTTT	CASSLYRPSGYAGELFF
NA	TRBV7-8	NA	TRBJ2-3	TGTGCCAGCAGCTCTAGGACTTCCCGCACAGATACGCAGTATTTT	CASSSRTSRTDTQYF
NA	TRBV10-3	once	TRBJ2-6	TGTGCCATCAAAGGCTGGTGGGCCGCCGAACCCTCTGGGGCCAACGTCCTGACTTTC	CAIKGWWAAEPSGANVLTF
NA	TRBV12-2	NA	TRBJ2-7	TGTGCAAGTCGCTTAGACACGAGGGTGGTCCGTTCTCGCGAGCAGTACTTC	CASRLDTRVVRSREQYF
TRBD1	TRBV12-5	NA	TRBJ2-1	TGTGCTAGTGGTTTGGCCGGGGACAGGGTTTACAATGAGCAGTTCTTC	CASGLAGDRVYNEQFF
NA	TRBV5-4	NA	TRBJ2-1	TGTGCCAGCAGCGTGGGGGGGCACCCTCCTGGCAATGAGCAGTTCTTC	CASSVGGHPPGNEQFF
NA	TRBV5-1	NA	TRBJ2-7	TGCGCCAGCAGCCAGGCTCAGGGGAAGAGCTCCTACGAGCAGTACTTC	CASSQAQGKSSYEQYF
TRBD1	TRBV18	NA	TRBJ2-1	TGTGCCAGCTCACCTGGGCAGGGGGTATACAATGAGCAGTTCTTC	CASSPGQGVYNEQFF
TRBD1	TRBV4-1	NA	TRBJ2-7	TGCGCCAGCAGCCAAGGAGGACAGGGCGGGTACGAGCAGTACTTC	CASSQGGQGGYEQYF
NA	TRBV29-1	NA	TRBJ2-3	TGCAGCGTTGAAGGGGGGGTGCTAGCTAGCACAGATACGCAGTATTTT	CSVEGGVLASTDTQYF